This entry lists 31 T cell receptor beta chains sequenced from one sample in a study of cytomegalovirus exposure and HLA in healthy donors. Libraries were prepared by immunoSEQ multiplex PCR; TCRdb keeps only in-frame clonotypes and omits some of them. Of 150,000 or so clones detected, 80% to 90% appear once; the ten largest clones hold around 9%. The sample taken for sequencing was PBMCs. Source of these receptors: a woman between 18 and 29 years old in good health and CMV-seropositive.

The chain couples TRBV19 to TRBJ2-1; the D gene is possibly TRBD2 (6 bases). The CDR3 runs to 15 residues. Germline V lookup: CDR1 LNHDA, CDR2 SQIVND (reference sequence). Trimming shortened V by 2 bases and J by 6 bases, and 14 bases separated the two germline ends. The CDR3 bases are TGTGCCAGTAGTATATCGCGGGGCGGTGGCAATGAGCAGTTCTTC. Translating gives CASSISRGGGNEQFF.

This chain links TRBV21-1 with TRBJ1-6; no check of the table's D call, TRBD1, against the DNA was made. TRBV21-1 represents a pseudogene. The CDR3 spans 18 residues. The CDR3: CASSKVVGVRLRESPLHF. The CDR3 coding sequence is TGTGCCAGCAGCAAAGTTGTTGGAGTGCGCCTCAGGGAATCACCCCTCCACTTT.

The V gene is TRBV29-1, the J gene TRBJ2-3; weak D call: TRBD2 (6 bases). The germline V gene encodes CDR1 SQVTM and CDR2 ANQGSEA. The CDR3 loop spans 13 amino acids. V dropped 4 bases and J dropped 1 base, with 9 bases sitting between them. Here the CDR3 reads CSVARGGTDTQYF. CDR3 coding DNA: TGCAGCGTTGCGCGGGGTGGCACAGATACGCAGTATTTT.

This clone appeared a single time. The chain carries TRBV30 and TRBJ1-5; TRBD1 matches 7 bases. The CDR3 runs 13 residues. V dropped 1 base and J dropped 6; count of bases not matched to a gene: 3. Germline CDR1 GTSNPN, CDR2 SVGIG (reference sequence). The CDR3, as DNA: TGTGCCTGGAGTGAGACAGGGCGTCAGCCCCAGCATTTT. This sequence encodes CAWSETGRQPQHF.

The chain combines TRBV10-3 with TRBJ1-3, with D tentatively TRBD1 (5 bases). Germline V gene data show CDR1 as ENHRY and CDR2 as SYGVKD. CDR3 length: 14 residues. V lost 8 bases to trimming and J lost 3 bases, with 14 bases between them. The CDR3 loop is CAILEGEYGNTIYF. The CDR3 nucleotides read TGTGCCATCCTTGAAGGGGAATATGGAAACACCATATATTTT.

The chain recombines TRBV9 with TRBJ2-2; 7 bases fit TRBD2. The CDR3 has 15 residues. V gave up 2 bases and J gave up 0 bases; unmatched junction bases: 1. CDR1 is SGDLS, CDR2 YYNGEE, per germline. The CDR3 DNA reads TGTGCCAGCAGCGTTGGGGGGGCGAACACCGGGGAGCTGTTTTTT. It translates to CASSVGGANTGELFF.

This sequence joins TRBV13 and TRBJ1-5; 12 bases map to TRBD1. CDR1 PRHDT and CDR2 FYEKMQ come from the germline V gene (reference sequence). The CDR3 is 17 residues long. The J segment lost 6 bases and the V segment lost 5 bases, leaving 11 bases of the junction unmatched. The CDR3 DNA reads TGTGCCAGCAGCCTTACTTCCGGGACAGGGGGCTTTCAGCCCCAGCATTTT. Translated: CASSLTSGTGGFQPQHF.

This clone was observed a single time. This chain joins TRBV5-4 and TRBJ2-2; D may be TRBD2 (6 bases). Looked up from germline, CDR1 is SGHNT and CDR2 is YYREEE (reference sequence). Trimming took off 4 bases at V and 6 bases at J, with 7 bases between the two ends. The CDR3 totals 12 residues. CDR3 nucleotide sequence: TGTGCCAGCAGCCCGGGGGCCGGGGAGCTGTTTTTT. Residues: CASSPGAGELFF.

This clone was observed a single time. The CDR3 loop reads CASAILLLAGGFYEQYF. The CDR3 DNA sequence: TGTGCCAGCGCTATCCTTCTACTAGCGGGGGGGTTCTACGAGCAGTACTTC. The chain joins TRBV7-3 to TRBJ2-7, with 13 bases that match TRBD2. CDR1 is SGHTA, CDR2 FQGTGA, per germline. J lost 3 bases, V lost 8 bases, and 13 bases had no gene match. CDR3 length equals 17 residues.

A word on this clone: Other DNA variants within this sample encode the same CDR3. The chain has TRBV15 and TRBJ1-1; TRBD1 agrees at 9 bases. V trimming: 3 bases; J trimming: 2 bases; junction bases outside the gene matches: 4. Germline V gives CDR1 LNHNV, CDR2 YYDKDF (reference sequence). The CDR3 contains 15 residues. The CDR3 spells CATSRGDRANTEAFF. CDR3 nucleotides: TGTGCCACCAGCAGGGGGGACAGGGCAAACACTGAAGCTTTCTTT.

The rearrangement uses TRBV7-9 and TRBJ2-7; D gene unclear. Germline CDR1 is SEHNR and CDR2 is FQNEAQ (reference sequence). With 5 bases removed from V and 0 bases from J, the gap between germline ends came to 17 bases. CDR3 size: 16 residues. The DNA of the CDR3 is TGTGCCAGCAGCCCCAAGGATGGCGGCTACTCCTACGAGCAGTACTTC. Translation gives CASSPKDGGYSYEQYF.

The rearrangement uses TRBV9 and TRBJ2-2, with TRBD1 as a possible D gene (5 bases). The CDR3 length is 15 residues. V lost 0 bases, J lost 10 bases, and 16 bases lay in between. CDR1 is SGDLS and CDR2 is YYNGEE in the germline V gene. The CDR3 coding sequence is TGTGCCAGCAGCGTAGAGGGGTACCGGGTAACGGAGCTGTTTTTT. It specifies CASSVEGYRVTELFF.

The genes are TRBV29-1 and TRBJ1-4, with D maybe TRBD1 (6 bases). From germline, CDR1 is SQVTM and CDR2 ANQGSEA. This CDR3 is built from 13 residues. The V end lost 4 bases, the J end lost 5 bases, and 11 bases lay between the germline ends. This CDR3 is CSVGDRQNEKLFF. In DNA, the CDR3 is TGCAGCGTTGGAGACAGGCAAAATGAAAAACTGTTTTTT.

DNA for the CDR3: TGTGCCAGTAGTAGAGGGACAGGGGATTATGGCTACACCTTC. Translation gives CASSRGTGDYGYTF. The gene calls are TRBV19 and TRBJ1-2, with 10 bases matching TRBD1. Germline CDR1 reads LNHDA; CDR2 reads SQIVND (reference sequence). This CDR3 is 14 amino acids long. The V segment lost 4 bases and the J segment 5 bases; nucleotides outside the gene matches: 4.

The V call is TRBV5-4, the J call TRBJ2-7, with D tentatively TRBD1 (6 bases). CDR3 length equals 14 residues. The germline gives CDR1 SGHNT, CDR2 YYREEE (reference sequence). The V gene lost 4 bases and the J gene lost 7 bases, with 18 bases spanning the gap. The CDR3 is CASSHPGQRGEQYF. CDR3 DNA: TGTGCCAGCAGCCATCCAGGACAGAGGGGAGAGCAGTACTTC.

V gene TRBV27 combines with J gene TRBJ2-7; 9 bases are a match to TRBD1. This CDR3 comprises 13 residues. V was clipped by 7 bases and J by 5 bases; unmatched bases: 6. Germline CDR1 MNHEY, CDR2 SMNVEV (reference sequence). The CDR3 DNA reads TGTGCCAGCATGGGACAGGGTGTGAACGAGCAGTACTTC. This encodes CASMGQGVNEQYF.

The DNA for the CDR3 is TGCGCCAGCAGCAAGGGAGGTGGGACAGATACGCAGTATTTT. Its protein is CASSKGGGTDTQYF. This sequence joins TRBV5-1 and TRBJ2-3, with D possibly matching TRBD2 (6 bases). Germline CDR1 is SGHRS and CDR2 is YFSETQ. Trimming took 4 bases from V and 3 from J, leaving 12 bases between them. There are 14 residues in the CDR3.

This clone showed up just once. V usage is TRBV29-1 and J usage is TRBJ1-1, with a possible D match to TRBD1 (5 bases). CDR1 and CDR2 (germline): SQVTM, ANQGSEA. V was shortened by 4 bases and J by 0 bases, with 12 bases between the two germline ends. This CDR3 contains 14 residues. The CDR3 is CSVVWSGLNTEAFF. In DNA, the CDR3 is TGCAGCGTTGTTTGGTCAGGGCTGAACACTGAAGCTTTCTTT.

The chain recombines TRBV15 with TRBJ1-5, with 8 bases that match TRBD1. V was pared by 8 bases and J by 0 bases, with 3 bases of the junction left unmatched. The CDR3 runs 14 residues. The germline V gene has CDR1 LNHNV and CDR2 YYDKDF (reference sequence). The CDR3 DNA sequence: TGTGCCACCCGGACAGGGAATAGCAATCAGCCCCAGCATTTT. This translates into CATRTGNSNQPQHF.

This clone was seen only a few times. This chain connects TRBV9 to TRBJ2-1; weak D call: TRBD1 (6 bases). This CDR3 has 15 residues. The V end lost 0 bases, the J end lost 4 bases, and 11 bases lay between the germline ends. CDR1 is SGDLS, CDR2 YYNGEE, per germline. This CDR3 reads CASSVAGAGYNEQFF. CDR3 sequence (DNA): TGTGCCAGCAGCGTAGCAGGGGCCGGGTACAATGAGCAGTTCTTC. Drawing the rest from reference TRBV9 and TRBJ2-1, the complete variable domain is DSGVTQTPKHLITATGQRVTLRCSPRSGDLSVYWYQQSLDQGLQFLIQYYNGEERAKGNILERFSAQQFPDLHSELNLSSLELGDSALYFCASSVAGAGYNEQFFGPGTRLTVL.

This chain uses TRBV30 with TRBJ2-1; 9 bases fit TRBD1. The CDR3 covers 17 residues. From germline, CDR1 is GTSNPN and CDR2 SVGIG (reference sequence). After removal of 3 bases from V and 6 bases from J, the junction contained 15 bases not matched to a gene. CDR3 amino acids: CAWSPNPRDRVRNEQFF. The CDR3 DNA sequence: TGTGCCTGGAGCCCCAACCCTCGGGACAGGGTGCGCAATGAGCAGTTCTTC.

The chain carries TRBV7-2 and TRBJ1-2, with 10 nucleotides matching TRBD1. This CDR3 is built from 15 residues. With 5 bases clipped from V and 6 bases from J, the junction kept 9 bases outside the gene matches. CDR1 SGHTA and CDR2 FQGNSA come from the germline V gene. This chain's CDR3 is CASSPRDRGRDGYTF. The CDR3 nucleotides are TGTGCCAGCAGCCCCCGTGACAGGGGGCGGGATGGCTACACCTTC.

The chain links TRBV28 to TRBJ1-4; D is uncertain. Trimming left V 3 bases short and J 0 bases short, with 8 bases between. The CDR3 consists of 15 residues. Per germline, CDR1 MDHEN and CDR2 SYDVKM. Here the CDR3 reads CASSFRRATNEKLFF. The CDR3 DNA reads as TGTGCCAGCAGTTTTCGGAGAGCAACTAATGAAAAACTGTTTTTT.

This clone has only a few counts. J is TRBJ1-2 and V is TRBV6-5; 7 bases map to TRBD1. V was pared by 8 bases and J by 8 bases, with 14 bases of the junction left unmatched. This CDR3 has 14 amino acids. Germline CDR1 is MNHEY and CDR2 is SVGAGI. CDR3: CASLPTGSKGGYTF. CDR3 coding DNA: TGTGCCAGCCTCCCGACAGGGAGCAAAGGGGGCTACACCTTC.

This clone was observed a few times. The chain uses TRBV30 and TRBJ1-1; no firm D call. The germline V gene has CDR1 GTSNPN and CDR2 SVGIG (reference sequence). With 0 bases removed from V and 5 bases from J, the gap between germline ends came to 10 bases. The CDR3 has 13 residues. CDR3 coding DNA: TGTGCCTGGAGTGTAGAGGGAGGAACTGAAGCTTTCTTT. Amino acids: CAWSVEGGTEAFF.

This chain uses TRBV28 with TRBJ2-7; 11 bases align to TRBD1. The germline V gene encodes CDR1 MDHEN and CDR2 SYDVKM. The CDR3 consists of 15 residues. The trim removed 3 bases at V and 3 bases at J, leaving 4 bases unmatched. CDR3 in amino acids: CASSFWTGGSYEQYF. CDR3 DNA: TGTGCCAGCAGTTTCTGGACAGGGGGCAGCTACGAGCAGTACTTC.

V usage is TRBV29-1 and J usage is TRBJ2-3; 13 bases agree with TRBD2. CDR1 and CDR2 from the germline V gene are SQVTM and ANQGSEA. The CDR3 loop spans 17 amino acids. V lost 3 bases, J lost 6 bases, and 12 bases stayed unmatched. The CDR3 protein is CSVEPQLLAGGLDTQYF. In DNA, the CDR3 is TGCAGCGTTGAGCCCCAACTACTAGCGGGGGGGCTTGATACGCAGTATTTT.

The chain combines TRBV5-6 with TRBJ2-7; 8 bases map to TRBD1. The CDR3 length is 17 residues. With 0 bases clipped from V and 2 bases from J, the junction kept 10 bases outside the gene matches. Germline V gene data show CDR1 as SGHDT and CDR2 as YYEEEE. The CDR3 DNA is TGTGCCAGCAGCTTGGGGAGCCAGGGGGCGAGCCCCTACGAGCAGTACTTC. Translating it yields CASSLGSQGASPYEQYF.

This clone was recorded once. This chain connects TRBV7-9 to TRBJ2-7, with D possibly TRBD1 on 6 matching bases. V was clipped by 5 bases and J by 10 bases, with 24 bases between them. The CDR3 has 15 residues. CDR1 is SEHNR, CDR2 FQNEAQ, per germline (reference sequence). CDR3 nucleotides: TGTGCCAGCAGCCAAGGGGATCTACAGGGCGCTAAACAGTACTTC. It translates to CASSQGDLQGAKQYF.

This sequence joins TRBV29-1 and TRBJ2-1; 8 bases match TRBD2. The trim removed 5 bases at V and 8 bases at J, leaving 11 bases unmatched. Germline V gene lookup returns CDR1 SQVTM and CDR2 ANQGSEA. This CDR3 has 14 amino acids. This CDR3 reads CSVSQAGGWDEQFF. For the CDR3, the DNA is TGCAGCGTTTCTCAGGCGGGGGGCTGGGATGAGCAGTTCTTC.

This clone was seen a few times. The CDR3 is CASSHRTGGSTGELFF. The CDR3 nucleotides are TGTGCCAGCAGCCACAGAACAGGGGGAAGCACCGGGGAGCTGTTTTTT. This chain links TRBV5-4 with TRBJ2-2, with 8 bases fitting TRBD1. CDR1 is SGHNT and CDR2 is YYREEE in the germline V gene (reference sequence). The trim removed 4 bases at V and 4 bases at J, leaving 9 bases unmatched. CDR3 length: 16 amino acids.